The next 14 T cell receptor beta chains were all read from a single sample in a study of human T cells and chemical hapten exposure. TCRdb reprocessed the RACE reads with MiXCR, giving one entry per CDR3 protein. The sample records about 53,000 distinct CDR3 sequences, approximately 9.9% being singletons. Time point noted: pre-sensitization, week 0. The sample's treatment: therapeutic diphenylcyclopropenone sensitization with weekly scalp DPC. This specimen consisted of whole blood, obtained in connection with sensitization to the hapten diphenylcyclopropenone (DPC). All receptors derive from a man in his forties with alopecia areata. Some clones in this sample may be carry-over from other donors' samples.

In nucleotides, the CDR3 is TGCGCCAGCAGCCAAGATAGCGGGAGTGGGCGAGAGACCCAGTACTTC. This gives the protein CASSQDSGSGRETQYF. The chain recombines TRBV4-1 with TRBJ2-5; TRBD2 agrees at 9 bases. The V and J ends lost 0 bases and 4 bases, in that order; junction bases with no gene match: 6. Germline loops: CDR1 MGHRA, CDR2 YSYEKL. The CDR3 extends over 16 amino acids.

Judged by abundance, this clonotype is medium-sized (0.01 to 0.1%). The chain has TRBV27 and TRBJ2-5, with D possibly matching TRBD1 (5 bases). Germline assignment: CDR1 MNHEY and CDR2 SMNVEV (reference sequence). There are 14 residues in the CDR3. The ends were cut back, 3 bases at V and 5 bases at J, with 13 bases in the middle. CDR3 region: CASSLWGEVETQYF. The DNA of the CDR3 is TGTGCCAGCAGTTTGTGGGGCGAGGTGGAGACCCAGTACTTC.

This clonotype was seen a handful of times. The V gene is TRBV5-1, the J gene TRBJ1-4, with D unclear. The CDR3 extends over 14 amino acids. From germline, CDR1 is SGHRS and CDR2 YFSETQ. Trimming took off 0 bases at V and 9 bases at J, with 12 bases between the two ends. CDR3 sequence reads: CASSLDPGSQKLFF. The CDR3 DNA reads TGCGCCAGCAGCTTGGACCCGGGGAGTCAAAAACTGTTTTTT.

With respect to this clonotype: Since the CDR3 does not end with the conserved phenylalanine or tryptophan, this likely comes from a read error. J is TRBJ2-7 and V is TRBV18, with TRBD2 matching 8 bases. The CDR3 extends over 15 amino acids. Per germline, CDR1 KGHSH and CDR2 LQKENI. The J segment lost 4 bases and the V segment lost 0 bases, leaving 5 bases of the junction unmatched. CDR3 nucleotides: TGTGCCAGCTCACCACCGACAGCGGGAGTTTACGAGCAGTACCTC. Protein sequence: CASSPPTAGVYEQYL.

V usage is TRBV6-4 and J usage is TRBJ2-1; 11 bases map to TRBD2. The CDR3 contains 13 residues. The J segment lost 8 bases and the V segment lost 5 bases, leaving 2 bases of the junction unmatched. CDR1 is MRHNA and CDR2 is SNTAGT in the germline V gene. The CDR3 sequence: CASSLAGGDEQFF. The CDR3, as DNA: TGTGCCAGCAGTTTAGCGGGAGGGGATGAGCAGTTCTTC.

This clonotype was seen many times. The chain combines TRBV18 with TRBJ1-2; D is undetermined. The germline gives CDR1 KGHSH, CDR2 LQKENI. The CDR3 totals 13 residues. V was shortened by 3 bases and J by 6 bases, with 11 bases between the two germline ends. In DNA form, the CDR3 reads TGTGCCAGCTCACCGAACAAGTATCATGGCTACACCTTC. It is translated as CASSPNKYHGYTF.

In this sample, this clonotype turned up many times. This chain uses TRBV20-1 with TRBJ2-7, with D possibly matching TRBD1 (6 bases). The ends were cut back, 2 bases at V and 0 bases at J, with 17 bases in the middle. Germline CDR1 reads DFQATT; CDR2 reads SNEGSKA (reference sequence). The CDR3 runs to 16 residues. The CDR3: CSARRWDTFPSYEQYF. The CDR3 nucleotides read TGCAGTGCTAGACGTTGGGACACCTTCCCCTCCTACGAGCAGTACTTC.

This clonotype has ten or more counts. In DNA form, the CDR3 reads TGTGCCAGCAGCTCCGAAGTTCGGGTAGCGGGAGGGCCGAATGAGCAGTTCTTC. Protein product: CASSSEVRVAGGPNEQFF. The chain carries TRBV5-4 and TRBJ2-1; TRBD2 matches at 11 bases. CDR1 and CDR2 (germline): SGHNT, YYREEE (reference sequence). The CDR3 loop spans 18 amino acids. V was clipped by 3 bases and J by 7 bases; unmatched bases: 15.

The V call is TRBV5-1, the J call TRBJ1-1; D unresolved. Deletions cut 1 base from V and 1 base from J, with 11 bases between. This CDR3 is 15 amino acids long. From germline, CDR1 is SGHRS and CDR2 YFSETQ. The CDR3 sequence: CASSLIPGSNTEAFF. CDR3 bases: TGCGCCAGCAGCTTGATTCCAGGTTCGAACACTGAAGCTTTCTTT.

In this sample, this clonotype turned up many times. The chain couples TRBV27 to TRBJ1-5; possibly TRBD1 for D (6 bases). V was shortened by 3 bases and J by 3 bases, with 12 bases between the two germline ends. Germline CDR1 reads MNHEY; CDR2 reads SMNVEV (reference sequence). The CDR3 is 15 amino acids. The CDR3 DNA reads TGTGCCAGCAGTTTTGGAGGGGGGTTCAATCAGCCCCAGCATTTT. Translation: CASSFGGGFNQPQHF.

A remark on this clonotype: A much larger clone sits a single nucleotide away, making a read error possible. CDR3 loop: CASSPPSGVGYTF. CDR3 nucleotides: TGTGCCAGCAGTCCTCCCTCAGGGGTCGGCTACACCTTC. This chain connects TRBV28 to TRBJ1-2; a weak D match, TRBD1 (6 bases). V was pared by 5 bases and J by 8 bases, with 15 bases between. The CDR3 covers 13 residues. Per the germline V gene, CDR1 is MDHEN and CDR2 is SYDVKM.

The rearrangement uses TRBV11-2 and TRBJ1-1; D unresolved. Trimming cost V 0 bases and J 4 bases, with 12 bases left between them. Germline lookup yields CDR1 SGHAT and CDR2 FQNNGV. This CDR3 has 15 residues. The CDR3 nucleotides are TGTGCCAGCAGCTTAGATCCCAAGGGTCTCACTGAAGCTTTCTTT. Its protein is CASSLDPKGLTEAFF.

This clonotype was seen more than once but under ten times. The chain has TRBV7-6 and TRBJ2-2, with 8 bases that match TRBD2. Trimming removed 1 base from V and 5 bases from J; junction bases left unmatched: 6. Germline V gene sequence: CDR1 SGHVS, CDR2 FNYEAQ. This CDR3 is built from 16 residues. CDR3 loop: CASSLGVAGPTGELFF. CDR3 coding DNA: TGTGCCAGCAGCTTAGGGGTAGCGGGACCGACCGGGGAGCTGTTTTTT.

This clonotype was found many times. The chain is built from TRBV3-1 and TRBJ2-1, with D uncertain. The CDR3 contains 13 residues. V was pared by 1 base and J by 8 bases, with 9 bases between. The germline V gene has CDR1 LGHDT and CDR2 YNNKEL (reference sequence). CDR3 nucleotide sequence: TGTGCCAGCAGCCAAGCTAGTTTCGATGAGCAGTTCTTC. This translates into CASSQASFDEQFF.